This is a list of T cell receptor beta chains from one sample in a study of beta chain features in type 1 diabetes. Some clones are missing from TCRdb's copy, which holds only in-frame ones; the method was immunoSEQ multiplex PCR. The sample has about 650,000 clones, 9.5% to 15% seen once. Input material: naive CD4+ T cells from blood. These receptors were taken from a man aged 30 to 39 with type 1 diabetes. CDR3s include the opening cysteine and the closing phenylalanine or tryptophan. Fields, in order: CDR3 DNA, CDR3 protein, J gene, V gene, D gene, clone size. The D gene is left open where the match is weak. Some rows mark clone size as missing; the rest say once, few, many or name a class of expanded clone.

TGTGCCAGCAGCCAAGGTTTTTCGGGGGCCTACGAGCAGTACTTC	CASSQGFSGAYEQYF	TRBJ2-7	TRBV14	-	few
TGCGCCAGCAGCTTGTCCAGCGGGGGCTACAATGAGCAGTTCTTC	CASSLSSGGYNEQFF	TRBJ2-1	TRBV5-1	TRBD2	-
TGTGCCAGCAGATGGACAGGGGGCCAGGGTTTGGCTTTCTTT	CASRWTGGQGLAFF	TRBJ1-1	TRBV11-3	TRBD1	-
TGTGCCAGCAGTTACGTTGGGTTGAATCAGCCCCAGCATTTT	CASSYVGLNQPQHF	TRBJ1-5	TRBV6-6	-	-
TGTGCCAGCAGTCCGATAGGGACTAGCGGATCCTACGAGCAGTACTTC	CASSPIGTSGSYEQYF	TRBJ2-7	TRBV2	TRBD2	-
TGTGCCAGCAGCCAAGCGCTAGCGGGGGCCTCGGGAGATACGCAGTATTTT	CASSQALAGASGDTQYF	TRBJ2-3	TRBV11-1	TRBD2	few
TGTGCCAGCAGTGAATGGGAGACCCAGTACTTC	CASSEWETQYF	TRBJ2-5	TRBV6-1	-	few
TGTGCCAGCAGCCCTACCTCTAATCAGCCCCAGCATTTT	CASSPTSNQPQHF	TRBJ1-5	TRBV7-2	-	-
TGTGCCACCAGCAGACCCAGAGTCCCGGGACTAGCCCGCGGGGGAGAGACCCAGTACTTC	CATSRPRVPGLARGGETQYF	TRBJ2-5	TRBV15	TRBD2	few
TGTGCCAGCAGCCAATACGGGGTTGAAGCTTTCTTT	CASSQYGVEAFF	TRBJ1-1	TRBV14	-	-